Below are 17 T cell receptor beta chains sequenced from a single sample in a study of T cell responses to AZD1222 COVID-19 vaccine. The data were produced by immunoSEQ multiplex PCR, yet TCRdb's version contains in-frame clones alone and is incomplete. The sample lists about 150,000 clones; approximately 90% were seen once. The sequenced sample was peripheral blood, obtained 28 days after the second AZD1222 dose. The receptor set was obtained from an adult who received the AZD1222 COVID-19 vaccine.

The CDR3 spells CASSFWTSGGQNEQFF. The CDR3 DNA reads as TGTGCCAGCAGTTTCTGGACTAGCGGGGGGCAGAATGAGCAGTTCTTC. The gene calls are TRBV6-5 and TRBJ2-1; 14 bases agree with TRBD2. The trim removed 4 bases at V and 7 bases at J, leaving 6 bases unmatched. The CDR3 has 16 residues. Germline V gene lookup returns CDR1 MNHEY and CDR2 SVGAGI.

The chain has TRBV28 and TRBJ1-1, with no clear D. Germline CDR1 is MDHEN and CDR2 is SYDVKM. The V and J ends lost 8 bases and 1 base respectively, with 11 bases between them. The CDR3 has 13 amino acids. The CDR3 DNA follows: TGTGCCAGCCATTCCGGTTGGAACACTGAAGCTTTCTTT. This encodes CASHSGWNTEAFF.

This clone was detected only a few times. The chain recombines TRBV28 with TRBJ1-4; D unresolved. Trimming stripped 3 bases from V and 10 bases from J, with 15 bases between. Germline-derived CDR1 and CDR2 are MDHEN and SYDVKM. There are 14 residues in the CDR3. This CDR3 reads CASSLGSGRRKLFF. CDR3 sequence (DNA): TGTGCCAGCAGTTTGGGCAGCGGGCGGCGAAAACTGTTTTTT.

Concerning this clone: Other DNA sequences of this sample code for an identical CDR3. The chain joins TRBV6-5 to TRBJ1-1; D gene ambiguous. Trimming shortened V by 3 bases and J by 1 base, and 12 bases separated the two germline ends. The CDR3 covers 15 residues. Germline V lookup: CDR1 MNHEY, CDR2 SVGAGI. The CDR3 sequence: CASSYFKGPNTEAFF. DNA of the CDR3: TGTGCCAGCAGTTATTTCAAGGGTCCGAACACTGAAGCTTTCTTT.

The CDR3 is CASSGGAGSPLHF. CDR3 nucleotides: TGCGCCAGCAGCGGAGGGGCCGGTTCACCCCTCCACTTT. This chain connects TRBV5-1 to TRBJ1-6, with D possibly TRBD1 on 5 matching bases. V was clipped by 4 bases and J by 9 bases, with 11 bases between them. CDR1 and CDR2 (germline): SGHRS, YFSETQ. This CDR3 is built from 13 residues.

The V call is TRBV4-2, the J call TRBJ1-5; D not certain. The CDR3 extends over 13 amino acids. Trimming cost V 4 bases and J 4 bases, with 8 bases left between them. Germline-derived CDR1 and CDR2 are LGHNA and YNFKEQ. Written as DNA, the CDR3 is TGTGCCAGCAGCCTATTGTTGAATCAGCCCCAGCATTTT. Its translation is CASSLLLNQPQHF.

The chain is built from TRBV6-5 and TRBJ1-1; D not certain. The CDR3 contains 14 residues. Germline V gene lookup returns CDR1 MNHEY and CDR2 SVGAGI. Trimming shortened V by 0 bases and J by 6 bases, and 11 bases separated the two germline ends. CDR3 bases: TGTGCCAGCAGTTACTCAGGTTTTGAGGCTGAAGCTTTCTTT. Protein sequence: CASSYSGFEAEAFF.

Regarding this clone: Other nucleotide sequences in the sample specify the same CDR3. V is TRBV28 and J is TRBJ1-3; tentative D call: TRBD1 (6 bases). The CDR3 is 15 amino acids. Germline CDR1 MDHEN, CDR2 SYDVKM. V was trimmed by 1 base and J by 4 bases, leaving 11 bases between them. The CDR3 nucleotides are TGTGCCAGCAGTTTATTAGGGGGTTCCGGAAACACCATATATTTT. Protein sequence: CASSLLGGSGNTIYF. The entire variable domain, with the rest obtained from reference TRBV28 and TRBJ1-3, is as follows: DVKVTQSSRYLVKRTGEKVFLECVQDMDHENMFWYRQDPGLGLRLIYFSYDVKMKEKGDIPEGYSVSREKKERFSLILESASTNQTSMYLCASSLLGGSGNTIYFGEGSWLTVV.

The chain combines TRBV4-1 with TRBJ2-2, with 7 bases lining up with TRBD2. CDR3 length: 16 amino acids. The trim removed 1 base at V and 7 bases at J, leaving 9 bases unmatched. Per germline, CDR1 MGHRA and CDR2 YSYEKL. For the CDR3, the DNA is TGCGCCAGCAGCCAAGTTAGCAGCGGGGCGGGCGGGGAGCTGTTTTTT. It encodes CASSQVSSGAGGELFF.

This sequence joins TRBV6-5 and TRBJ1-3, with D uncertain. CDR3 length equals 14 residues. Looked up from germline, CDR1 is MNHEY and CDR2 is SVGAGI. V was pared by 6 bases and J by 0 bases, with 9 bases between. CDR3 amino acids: CASSQDYSGNTIYF. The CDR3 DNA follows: TGTGCCAGCAGCCAGGACTACTCTGGAAACACCATATATTTT.

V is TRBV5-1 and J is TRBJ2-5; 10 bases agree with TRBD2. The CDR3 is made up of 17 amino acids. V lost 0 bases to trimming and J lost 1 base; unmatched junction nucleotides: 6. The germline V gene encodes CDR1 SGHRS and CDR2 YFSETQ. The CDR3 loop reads CASSLGFASGGQETQYF. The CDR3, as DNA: TGCGCCAGCAGCTTGGGATTCGCTAGCGGGGGCCAAGAGACCCAGTACTTC.

CDR3 sequence (DNA): TGTGCCACCAGTGATCCACAACAACAGACCTATAGCAATCAGCCCCAGCATTTT. Amino acids: CATSDPQQQTYSNQPQHF. This rearrangement joins TRBV24-1 to TRBJ1-5; no clear D. Germline assignment: CDR1 KGHDR and CDR2 SFDVKD. Trimming pared 3 bases from V and 0 bases from J, leaving 17 bases between. CDR3 length: 18 residues.

CDR3 in DNA: TGTGCCAGCAGTAGGGTCAGGGAGGCAGATACGCAGTATTTT. This gives the protein CASSRVREADTQYF. This chain uses TRBV7-9 with TRBJ2-3; TRBD2 might be the D (6 bases). Germline lookup yields CDR1 SEHNR and CDR2 FQNEAQ (reference sequence). Between the trimmed V and J ends, which lost 6 bases and 4 bases, there was a span of 14 bases. This CDR3 has 14 amino acids.

The CDR3 loop reads CSASFSRNQPQHF. The DNA for the CDR3 is TGCAGTGCTAGTTTTTCCCGCAATCAGCCCCAGCATTTT. The chain carries TRBV20-1 and TRBJ1-5; D remains ambiguous. This CDR3 region has 13 residues. V lost 3 bases and J 2 bases, leaving 8 bases between the germline ends. Germline V lookup: CDR1 DFQATT, CDR2 SNEGSKA (reference sequence).

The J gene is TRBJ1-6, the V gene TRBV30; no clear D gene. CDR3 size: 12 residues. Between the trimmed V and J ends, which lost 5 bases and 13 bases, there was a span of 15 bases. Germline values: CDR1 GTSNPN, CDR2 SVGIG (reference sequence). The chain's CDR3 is CAWSTPLGPLHF. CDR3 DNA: TGTGCCTGGTCAACGCCCCTAGGGCCCCTCCACTTT.

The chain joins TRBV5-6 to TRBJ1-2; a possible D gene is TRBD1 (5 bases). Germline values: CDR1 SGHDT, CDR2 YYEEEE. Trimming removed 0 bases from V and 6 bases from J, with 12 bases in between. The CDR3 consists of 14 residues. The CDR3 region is CASSLEYRTNGYTF. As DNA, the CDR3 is TGTGCCAGCAGCTTGGAATATCGGACAAATGGCTACACCTTC.

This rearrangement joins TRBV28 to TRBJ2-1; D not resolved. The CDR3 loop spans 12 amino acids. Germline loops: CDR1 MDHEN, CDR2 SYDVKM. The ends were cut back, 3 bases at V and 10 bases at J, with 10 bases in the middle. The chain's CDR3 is CASSLIWSEQFF. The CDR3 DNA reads TGTGCCAGCAGTTTGATTTGGAGCGAGCAGTTCTTC.